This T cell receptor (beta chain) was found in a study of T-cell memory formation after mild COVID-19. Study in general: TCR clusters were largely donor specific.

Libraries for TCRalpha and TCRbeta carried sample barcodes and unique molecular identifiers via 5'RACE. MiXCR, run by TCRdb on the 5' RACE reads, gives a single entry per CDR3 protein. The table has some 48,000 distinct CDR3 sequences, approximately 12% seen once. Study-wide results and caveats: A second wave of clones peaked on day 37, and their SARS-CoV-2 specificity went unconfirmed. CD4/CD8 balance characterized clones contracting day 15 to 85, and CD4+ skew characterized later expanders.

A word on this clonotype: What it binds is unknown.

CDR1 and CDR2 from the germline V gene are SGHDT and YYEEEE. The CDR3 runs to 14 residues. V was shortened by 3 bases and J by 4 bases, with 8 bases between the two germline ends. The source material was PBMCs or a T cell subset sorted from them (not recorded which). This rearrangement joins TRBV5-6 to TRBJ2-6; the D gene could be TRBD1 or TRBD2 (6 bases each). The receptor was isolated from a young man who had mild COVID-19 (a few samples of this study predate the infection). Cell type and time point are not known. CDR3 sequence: CASSWGAGANVLTF. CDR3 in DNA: TGTGCCAGCAGCTGGGGGGCCGGGGCCAACGTCCTGACTTTC.